This T cell receptor beta chain was documented in a study of T-cell memory formation after mild COVID-19. With V trimmed by 5 bases and J by 6 bases, 7 bases remained unmatched. This CDR3 is built from 15 residues. The germline V gene has CDR1 MNHNS and CDR2 SASEGT. Study findings and constraints: Some clones that responded turned up in pre-infection memory, which suggests that cross-reactive memory joined in.

Using its own MiXCR run on the 5' RACE reads, TCRdb lists one record per CDR3 protein. This table has 400,000 or so distinct CDR3 sequences, 20% appearing once. As regards this clonotype: Its antigen is still unknown.

Sequenced material: PBMCs or a T cell subset sorted from them (not recorded which). The receptor comes from an adult woman who had mild COVID-19 (a few samples of this study predate the infection). Cell type and time point are not known. V gene TRBV6-1 combines with J gene TRBJ2-7, with 13 bases matching TRBD2. CDR3 sequence (DNA): TGTGCCAGCAGTCTGACTAGCGGGGGGACCGCCGAGCAGTACTTC. As protein: CASSLTSGGTAEQYF.